These 11 T cell receptor beta chains were all obtained from the same sample, sequenced in a study of Graves' ophthalmopathy and Graves' hyperthyroidism. Using RNA transcripts, the TCR beta CDR3 regions were amplified. Amplification began with first-round RT-PCR using HTBI primers, then second-round multiplex PCR was performed. MiXCR, run by TCRdb on the multiplex PCR reads, gives a single entry per CDR3 protein. Counted here are 600,000 to 700,000 distinct CDR3 sequences, 35% to 50% occurring once; the ten biggest clones make up roughly 3%. The sample comprised peripheral blood. All receptors derive from an adult man with Graves' ophthalmopathy.

This clonotype occurred many times. V usage is TRBV7-2 and J usage is TRBJ1-4; 9 bases match TRBD1. The CDR3 consists of 15 residues. V was pared by 4 bases and J by 8 bases, with 8 bases of the junction left unmatched. The V gene's germline CDR1 is SGHTA and CDR2 FQGNSA. The CDR3 protein is CASSYKGQGGEKLFF. The CDR3 coding sequence is TGTGCCAGCAGCTATAAGGGACAGGGAGGGGAAAAACTGTTTTTT.

This clonotype occurred a few times. The rearrangement joins TRBV6-2 or TRBV6-3 to TRBJ1-5; TRBD1 is a possible D gene (5 bases). Per the germline V gene, CDR1 is MNHEY and CDR2 is SVGEGT. V lost 1 base to trimming and J lost 2 bases, with 6 bases between them. This CDR3 is built from 14 residues. The CDR3 DNA follows: TGTGCCAGCAGTTACTGGGGGGGCAATCAGCCCCAGCATTTT. Amino acid sequence: CASSYWGGNQPQHF.

This clonotype was seen many times. This sequence joins TRBV9 and TRBJ1-1; D is unresolved. The CDR3 spans 15 residues. V dropped 4 bases and J dropped 1 base, with 14 bases sitting between them. The germline V gene encodes CDR1 SGDLS and CDR2 YYNGEE. The CDR3 DNA reads TGTGCCAGCAGCCAACATATCGGGGAGAACACTGAAGCTTTCTTT. It codes for CASSQHIGENTEAFF.

V usage is TRBV9 and J usage is TRBJ2-2, with 10 positions matching TRBD2. The J segment lost 6 bases and the V segment lost 1 base, leaving 6 bases of the junction unmatched. This CDR3 comprises 16 residues. The germline V gene encodes CDR1 SGDLS and CDR2 YYNGEE. DNA for the CDR3: TGTGCCAGCAGCGTACAAGCGGGAGGGCCGTCCGGGGAGCTGTTTTTT. This translates into CASSVQAGGPSGELFF.

The chain links TRBV19 to TRBJ2-3; the match to TRBD1 covers 9 bases. The CDR3 totals 18 residues. From germline, CDR1 is LNHDA and CDR2 SQIVND (reference sequence). CDR3: CANSIGVTGQGRTDTQYF. Written as DNA, the CDR3 is TGTGCAAATAGTATAGGGGTAACGGGACAGGGAAGGACAGATACGCAGTATTTT.

This clonotype was counted ten times or more. V and J are TRBV11-3 and TRBJ2-5, with D possibly TRBD1 on 6 matching bases. Germline assignment: CDR1 SGHNT and CDR2 YENEEA. The CDR3 length is 15 residues. The V end was cut by 5 bases, the J end by 2 bases, with 15 bases between. The DNA for the CDR3 is TGTGCCAGCAGCCTCGTGCACAGGGAGCAAGAGACCCAGTACTTC. Its translation: CASSLVHREQETQYF.

Points on this clonotype: This is likely a read error, given that the CDR3 carries no conserved phenylalanine or tryptophan at its end. The DNA is left out, because the CDR3 cannot be placed on it with certainty; the CDR3 is given as TCRdb lists it. The V and J genes are TRBV2 and TRBJ1-1. The CDR3 region is 13 residues in length, termini included. The V gene's germline CDR1 is SNHLY and CDR2 FYNNEI. The CDR3 is CASMRQLNTEAFV.

This clonotype was seen a handful of times. The chain carries TRBV4-2 and TRBJ1-1; D remains ambiguous. CDR1 and CDR2 from the germline V gene are LGHNA and YNFKEQ. The CDR3 contains 15 residues. With 2 bases removed from V and 7 bases from J, the gap between germline ends came to 17 bases. CDR3 sequence reads: CASSQKVEGIGEAFF. DNA of the CDR3: TGTGCCAGCAGCCAAAAGGTGGAGGGAATCGGTGAAGCTTTCTTT.

This clonotype was recorded many times. The V gene is TRBV6-4, the J gene TRBJ1-5; 8 bases are a match to TRBD1. Germline CDR1 reads MRHNA; CDR2 reads SNTAGT. J gave up 3 bases and V 4 bases, and 8 bases lay outside the gene matches. This CDR3 region has 16 residues. This chain's CDR3 is CASSATGGDDNQPQHF. In DNA form, the CDR3 reads TGTGCCAGCAGTGCCACAGGGGGAGATGACAATCAGCCCCAGCATTTT.

A remark on this clonotype: Lacking the conserved final phenylalanine or tryptophan, this CDR3 likely reflects a read error. The chain joins TRBV5-1 to TRBJ2-3; no clear D. This CDR3 is 13 amino acids long. Trimming took off 3 bases at V and 4 bases at J, with 9 bases between the two ends. Looked up from germline, CDR1 is SGHRS and CDR2 is YFSETQ. The CDR3 DNA reads as TGCGCCAGCAGCTCGATCAGCTCAGATACGCAGTATGTT. Translated, it gives CASSSISSDTQYV.

A few counts support this clonotype. The chain has TRBV19 and TRBJ2-5, with 8 bases identical to TRBD2. Looked up from germline, CDR1 is LNHDA and CDR2 is SQIVND (reference sequence). CDR3 length: 16 residues. Germline trimming cut 5 bases from V and 2 bases from J; bases unmatched to any gene: 10. The CDR3 nucleotides read TGTGCCAGTAGTGGGAGCCAGACTAGCGCGCAAGAGACCCAGTACTTC. This gives the protein CASSGSQTSAQETQYF.